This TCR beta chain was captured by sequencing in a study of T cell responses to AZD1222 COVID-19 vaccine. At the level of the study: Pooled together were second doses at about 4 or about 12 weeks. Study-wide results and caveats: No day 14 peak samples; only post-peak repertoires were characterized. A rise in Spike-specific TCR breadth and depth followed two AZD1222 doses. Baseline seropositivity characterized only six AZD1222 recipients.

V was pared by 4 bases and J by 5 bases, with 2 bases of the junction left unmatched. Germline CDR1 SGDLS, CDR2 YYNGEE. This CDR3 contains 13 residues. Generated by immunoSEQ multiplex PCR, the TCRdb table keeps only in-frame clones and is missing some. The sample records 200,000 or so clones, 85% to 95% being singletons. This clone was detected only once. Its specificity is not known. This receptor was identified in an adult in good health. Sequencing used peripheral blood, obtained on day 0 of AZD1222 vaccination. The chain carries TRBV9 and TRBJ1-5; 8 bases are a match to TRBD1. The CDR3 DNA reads TGTGCCAGCAGCACACAGGGGGATCAGCCCCAGCATTTT. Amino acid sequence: CASSTQGDQPQHF.